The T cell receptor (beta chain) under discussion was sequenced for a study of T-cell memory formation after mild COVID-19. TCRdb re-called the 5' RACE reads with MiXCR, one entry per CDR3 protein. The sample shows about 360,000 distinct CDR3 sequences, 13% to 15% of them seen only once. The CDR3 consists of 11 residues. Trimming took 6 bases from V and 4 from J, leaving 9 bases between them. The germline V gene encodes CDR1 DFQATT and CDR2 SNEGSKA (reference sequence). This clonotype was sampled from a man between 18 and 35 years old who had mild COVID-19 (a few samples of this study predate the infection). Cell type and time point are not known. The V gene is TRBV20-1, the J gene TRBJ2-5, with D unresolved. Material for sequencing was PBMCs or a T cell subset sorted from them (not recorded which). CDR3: CSATKRETQYF. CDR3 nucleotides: TGCAGTGCCACCAAGAGAGAGACCCAGTACTTC.